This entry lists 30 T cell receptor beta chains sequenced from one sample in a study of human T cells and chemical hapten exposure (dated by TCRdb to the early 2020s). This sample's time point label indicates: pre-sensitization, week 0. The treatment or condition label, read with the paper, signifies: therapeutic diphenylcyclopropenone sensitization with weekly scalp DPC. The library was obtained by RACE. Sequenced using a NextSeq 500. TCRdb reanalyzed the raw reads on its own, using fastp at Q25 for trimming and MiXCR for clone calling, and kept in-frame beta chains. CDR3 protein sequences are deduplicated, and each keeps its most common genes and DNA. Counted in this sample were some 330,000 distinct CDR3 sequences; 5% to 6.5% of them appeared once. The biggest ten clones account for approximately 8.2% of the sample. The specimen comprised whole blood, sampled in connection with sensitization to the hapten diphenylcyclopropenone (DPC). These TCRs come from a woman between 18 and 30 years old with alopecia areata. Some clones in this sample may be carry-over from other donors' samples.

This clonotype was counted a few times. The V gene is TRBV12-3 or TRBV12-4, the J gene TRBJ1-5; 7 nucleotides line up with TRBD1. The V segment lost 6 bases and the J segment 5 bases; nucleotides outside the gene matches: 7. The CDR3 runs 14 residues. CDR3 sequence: CASSLTDRDQPQHF. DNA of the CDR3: TGTGCCAGCAGCTTAACAGACAGGGATCAGCCCCAGCATTTT.

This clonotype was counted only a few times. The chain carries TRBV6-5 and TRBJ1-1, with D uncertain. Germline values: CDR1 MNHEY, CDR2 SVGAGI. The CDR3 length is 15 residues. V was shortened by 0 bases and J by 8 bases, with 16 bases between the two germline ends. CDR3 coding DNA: TGTGCCAGCAGTTACTCGAGAGCGATAGGAACCGAAGCTTTCTTT. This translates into CASSYSRAIGTEAFF.

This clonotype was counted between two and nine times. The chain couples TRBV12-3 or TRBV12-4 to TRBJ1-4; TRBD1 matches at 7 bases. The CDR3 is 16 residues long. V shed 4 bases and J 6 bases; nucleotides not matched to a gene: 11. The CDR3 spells CASSSQLQGHDEKLFF. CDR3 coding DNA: TGTGCCAGCAGTTCTCAGTTACAGGGGCATGATGAAAAACTGTTTTTT.

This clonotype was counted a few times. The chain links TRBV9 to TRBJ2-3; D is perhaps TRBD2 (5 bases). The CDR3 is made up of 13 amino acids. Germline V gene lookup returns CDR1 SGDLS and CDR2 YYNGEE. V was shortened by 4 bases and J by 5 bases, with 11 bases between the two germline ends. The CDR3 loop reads CASSRGLLDTQYF. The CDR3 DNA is TGTGCCAGCAGCCGCGGACTCTTAGATACGCAGTATTTT.

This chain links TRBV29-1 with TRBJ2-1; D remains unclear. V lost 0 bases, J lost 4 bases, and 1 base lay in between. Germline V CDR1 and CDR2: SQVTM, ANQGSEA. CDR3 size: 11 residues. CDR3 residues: CSVEEYNEQFF. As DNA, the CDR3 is TGCAGCGTTGAAGAGTACAATGAGCAGTTCTTC.

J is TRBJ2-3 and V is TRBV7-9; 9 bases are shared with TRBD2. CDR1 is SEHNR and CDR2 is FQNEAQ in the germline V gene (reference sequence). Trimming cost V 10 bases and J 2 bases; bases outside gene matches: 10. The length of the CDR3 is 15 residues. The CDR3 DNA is TGTGCCACCCAGGGGGGACTAGCCTACACAGATACGCAGTATTTT. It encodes CATQGGLAYTDTQYF.

The CDR3 sequence: CASSTGQGSGANVLTF. CDR3 nucleotide sequence: TGCGCCAGCAGCACGGGACAGGGCTCTGGGGCCAACGTCCTGACTTTC. This chain links TRBV5-1 with TRBJ2-6; 9 bases align to TRBD1. Germline V gives CDR1 SGHRS, CDR2 YFSETQ. J gave up 0 bases and V 4 bases, and 2 bases lay outside the gene matches. This CDR3 comprises 16 residues.

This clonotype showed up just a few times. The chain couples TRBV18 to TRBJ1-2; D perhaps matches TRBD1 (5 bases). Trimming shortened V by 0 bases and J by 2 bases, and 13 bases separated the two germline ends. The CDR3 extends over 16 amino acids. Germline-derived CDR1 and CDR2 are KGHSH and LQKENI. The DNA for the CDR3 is TGTGCCAGCTCACCACCGCGCACAGGAACAAACTATGGCTACACCTTC. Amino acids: CASSPPRTGTNYGYTF.

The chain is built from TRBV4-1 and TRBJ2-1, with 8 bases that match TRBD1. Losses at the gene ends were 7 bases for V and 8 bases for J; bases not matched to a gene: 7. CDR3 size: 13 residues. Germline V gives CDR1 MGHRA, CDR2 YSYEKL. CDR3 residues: CASKETGDDEQFF. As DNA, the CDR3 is TGCGCCAGCAAGGAGACAGGGGACGATGAGCAGTTCTTC.

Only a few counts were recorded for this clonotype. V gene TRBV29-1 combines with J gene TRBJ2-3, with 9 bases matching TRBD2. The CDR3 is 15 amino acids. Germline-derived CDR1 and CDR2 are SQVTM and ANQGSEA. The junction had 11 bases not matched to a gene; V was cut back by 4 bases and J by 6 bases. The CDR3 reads CSVVYLRGGQDTQYF. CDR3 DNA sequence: TGCAGCGTTGTCTATCTGCGGGGGGGCCAGGATACGCAGTATTTT.

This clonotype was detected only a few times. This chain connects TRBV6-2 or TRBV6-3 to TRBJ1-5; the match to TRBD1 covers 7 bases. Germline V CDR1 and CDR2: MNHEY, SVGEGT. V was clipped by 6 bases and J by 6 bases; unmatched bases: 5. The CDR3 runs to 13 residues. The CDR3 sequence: CASRKQGIQPQHF. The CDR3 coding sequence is TGTGCCAGCAGAAAACAGGGGATTCAGCCCCAGCATTTT.

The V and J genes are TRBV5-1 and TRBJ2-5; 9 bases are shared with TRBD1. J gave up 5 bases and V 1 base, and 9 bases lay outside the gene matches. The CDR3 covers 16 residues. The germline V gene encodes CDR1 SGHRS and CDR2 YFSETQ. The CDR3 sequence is CASSLLGTGSGETQYF. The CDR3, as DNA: TGCGCCAGCAGCTTGCTTGGGACAGGGTCGGGGGAGACCCAGTACTTC.

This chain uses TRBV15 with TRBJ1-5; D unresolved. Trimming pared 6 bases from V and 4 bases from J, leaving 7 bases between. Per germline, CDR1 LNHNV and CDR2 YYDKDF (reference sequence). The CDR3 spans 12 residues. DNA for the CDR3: TGTGCCACCAGTCGAACTAATCAGCCCCAGCATTTT. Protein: CATSRTNQPQHF.

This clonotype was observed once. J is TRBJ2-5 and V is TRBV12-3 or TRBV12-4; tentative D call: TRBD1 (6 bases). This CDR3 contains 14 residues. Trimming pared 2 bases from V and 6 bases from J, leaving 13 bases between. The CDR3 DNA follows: TGTGCCAGCAGTTTAAAGGGGGTGGGAAAGACCCAGTACTTC. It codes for CASSLKGVGKTQYF.

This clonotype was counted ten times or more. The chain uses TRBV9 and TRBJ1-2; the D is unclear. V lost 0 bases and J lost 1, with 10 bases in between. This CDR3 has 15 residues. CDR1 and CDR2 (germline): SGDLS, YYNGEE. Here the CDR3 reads CASSVDAGFNYGYTF. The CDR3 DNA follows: TGTGCCAGCAGCGTAGATGCAGGTTTTAACTATGGCTACACCTTC.

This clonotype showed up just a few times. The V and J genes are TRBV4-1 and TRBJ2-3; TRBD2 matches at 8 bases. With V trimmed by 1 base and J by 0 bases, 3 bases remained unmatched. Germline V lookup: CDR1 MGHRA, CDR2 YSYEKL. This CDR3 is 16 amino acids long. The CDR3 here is CASSQGRGASTDTQYF. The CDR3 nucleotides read TGCGCCAGCAGCCAAGGGCGGGGGGCAAGCACAGATACGCAGTATTTT.

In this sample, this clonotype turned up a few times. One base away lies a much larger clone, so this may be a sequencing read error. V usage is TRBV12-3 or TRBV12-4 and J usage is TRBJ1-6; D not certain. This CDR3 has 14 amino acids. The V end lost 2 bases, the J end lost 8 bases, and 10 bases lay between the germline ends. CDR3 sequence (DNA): TGTGCCAGCAGTTTAAGTCTGAGTTATTCACCCCTCCACTTT. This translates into CASSLSLSYSPLHF.

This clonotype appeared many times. The CDR3, as DNA: TGTGCCAGCAGTTCACTATATACCGACAGGGGGGGCAATCAGCCCCAGCATTTT. It specifies CASSSLYTDRGGNQPQHF. This rearrangement joins TRBV28 to TRBJ1-5, with TRBD1 matching 9 bases. CDR3 length equals 18 residues. Germline-derived CDR1 and CDR2 are MDHEN and SYDVKM. The trim removed 4 bases at V and 2 bases at J, leaving 12 bases unmatched. The full variable domain, rest sourced from reference TRBV28 and TRBJ1-5, is DVKVTQSSRYLVKRTGEKVFLECVQDMDHENMFWYRQDPGLGLRLIYFSYDVKMKEKGDIPEGYSVSREKKERFSLILESASTNQTSMYLCASSSLYTDRGGNQPQHFGDGTRLSIL.

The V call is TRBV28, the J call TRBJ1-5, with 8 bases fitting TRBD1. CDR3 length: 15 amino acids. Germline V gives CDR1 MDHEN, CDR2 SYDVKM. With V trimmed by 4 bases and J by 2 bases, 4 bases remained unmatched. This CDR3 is CASSSGGGGNQPQHF. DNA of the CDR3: TGTGCCAGCAGTTCAGGGGGCGGAGGCAATCAGCCCCAGCATTTT.

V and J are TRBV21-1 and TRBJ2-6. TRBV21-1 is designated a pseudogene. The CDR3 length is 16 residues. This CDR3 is CASSKGPNSGANVLTF. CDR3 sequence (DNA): TGTGCCAGCAGCAAAGGACCGAATTCTGGGGCCAACGTCCTGACTTTC.

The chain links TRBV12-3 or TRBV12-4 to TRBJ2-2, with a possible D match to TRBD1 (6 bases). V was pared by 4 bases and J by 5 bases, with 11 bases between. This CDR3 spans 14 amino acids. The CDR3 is CASSSRTATGELFF. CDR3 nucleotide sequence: TGTGCCAGCAGTTCGAGGACAGCTACCGGGGAGCTGTTTTTT.

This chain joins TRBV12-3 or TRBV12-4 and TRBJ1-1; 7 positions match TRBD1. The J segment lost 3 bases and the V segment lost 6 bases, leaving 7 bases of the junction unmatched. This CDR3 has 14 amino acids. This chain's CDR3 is CASSLRDSDTEAFF. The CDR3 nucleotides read TGTGCCAGCAGCCTACGGGACAGCGACACTGAAGCTTTCTTT.

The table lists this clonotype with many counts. The CDR3 here is CASSLEGVAQYF. CDR3 bases: TGTGCCAGCAGCTTAGAGGGAGTGGCCCAGTACTTC. V and J are TRBV7-2 and TRBJ2-5; weak D call: TRBD2 (5 bases). This CDR3 region has 12 residues. Looked up from germline, CDR1 is SGHTA and CDR2 is FQGNSA. V was clipped by 1 base and J by 9 bases, with 9 bases between them. Looking up the rest from reference TRBV7-2 and TRBJ2-5 gives the full variable domain: GAGVSQSPSNKVTEKGKDVELRCDPISGHTALYWYRQSLGQGLEFLIYFQGNSAPDKSGLPSDRFSAERTGGSVSTLTIQRTQQEDSAVYLCASSLEGVAQYFGPGTRLLVL.

CDR3 coding DNA: TGCAGCGTTGAATGGGTTGGCACCGGGGAGCTGTTTTTT. Translation: CSVEWVGTGELFF. V is TRBV29-1 and J is TRBJ2-2; D uncertain. Germline V lookup: CDR1 SQVTM, CDR2 ANQGSEA. Trimming cost V 2 bases and J 4 bases, with 8 bases left between them. CDR3 size: 13 residues.

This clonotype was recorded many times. In nucleotides, the CDR3 is TGTGCCAGCTCACCACAGGAGACGACGGGGACCCAGTACTTC. It is translated as CASSPQETTGTQYF. V is TRBV18 and J is TRBJ2-5; no reliable D call. With 1 base removed from V and 7 bases from J, the gap between germline ends came to 13 bases. The CDR3 covers 14 residues. CDR1 and CDR2 (germline): KGHSH, LQKENI. Full variable domain (rest looked up from reference TRBV18 and TRBJ2-5): NAGVMQNPRHLVRRRGQEARLRCSPMKGHSHVYWYRQLPEEGLKFMVYLQKENIIDESGMPKERFSAEFPKEGPSILRIQQVVRGDSAAYFCASSPQETTGTQYFGPGTRLLVL.

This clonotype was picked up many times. DNA of the CDR3: TGTGCCAGCAGCAATGTACAGGGGTCGTCCGAGACCCAGTACTTC. Its translation: CASSNVQGSSETQYF. This chain connects TRBV6-2 or TRBV6-3 to TRBJ2-5; TRBD1 aligns across 7 bases. This CDR3 has 15 amino acids. Germline V gene sequence: CDR1 MNHEY, CDR2 SVGEGT. V trimming: 6 bases; J trimming: 5 bases; junction bases outside the gene matches: 12.

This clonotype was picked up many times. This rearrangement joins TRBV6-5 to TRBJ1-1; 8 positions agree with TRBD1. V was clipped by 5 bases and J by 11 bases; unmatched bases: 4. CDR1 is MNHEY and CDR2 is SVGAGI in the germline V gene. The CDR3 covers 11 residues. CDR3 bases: TGTGCCAGCAGTCAGGGGGCGAGGGCTTTCTTT. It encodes CASSQGARAFF.

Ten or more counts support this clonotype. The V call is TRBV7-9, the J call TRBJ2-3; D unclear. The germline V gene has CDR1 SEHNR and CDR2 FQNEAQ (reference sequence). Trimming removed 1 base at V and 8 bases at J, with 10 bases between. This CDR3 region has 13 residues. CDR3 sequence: CASSLDLPGTQYF. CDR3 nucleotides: TGTGCCAGCAGCTTAGACCTCCCCGGTACGCAGTATTTT.

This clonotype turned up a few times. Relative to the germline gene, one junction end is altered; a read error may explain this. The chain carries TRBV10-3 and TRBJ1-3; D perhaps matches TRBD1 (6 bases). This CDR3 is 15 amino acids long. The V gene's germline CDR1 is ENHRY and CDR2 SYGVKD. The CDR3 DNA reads TGTGCCGTCAGTGACCCCGACAGGACTGGAAACACCATATATTTT. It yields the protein CAVSDPDRTGNTIYF.

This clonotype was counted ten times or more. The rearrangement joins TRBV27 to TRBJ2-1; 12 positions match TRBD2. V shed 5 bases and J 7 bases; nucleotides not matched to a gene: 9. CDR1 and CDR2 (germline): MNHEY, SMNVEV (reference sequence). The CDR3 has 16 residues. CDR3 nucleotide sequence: TGTGCCAGCAGTCCCACTAGCGGGGGGCCAGGTAATGAGCAGTTCTTC. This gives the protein CASSPTSGGPGNEQFF.